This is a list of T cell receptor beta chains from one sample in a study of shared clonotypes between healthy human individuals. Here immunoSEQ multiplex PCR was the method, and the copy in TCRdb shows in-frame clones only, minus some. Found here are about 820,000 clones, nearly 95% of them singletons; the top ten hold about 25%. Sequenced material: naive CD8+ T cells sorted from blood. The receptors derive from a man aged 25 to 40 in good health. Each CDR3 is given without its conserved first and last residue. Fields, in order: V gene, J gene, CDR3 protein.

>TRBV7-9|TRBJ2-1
ASSPRTSGSLEQF
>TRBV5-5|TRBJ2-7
ASSFGTGRYEQY
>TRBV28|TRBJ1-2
ASSFLGTGGNYGYT
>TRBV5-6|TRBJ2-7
ASSLASTEQY
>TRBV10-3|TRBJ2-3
AISATGYSDTQY
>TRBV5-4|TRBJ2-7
ASSLSGYEQY
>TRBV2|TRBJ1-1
ASTPQLGRGVHTEAF
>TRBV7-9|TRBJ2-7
ASSPGTSLTYEQY
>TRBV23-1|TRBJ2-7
ASSQWGQEHYEQY
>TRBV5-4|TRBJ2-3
ASSFQLAGTDTQY
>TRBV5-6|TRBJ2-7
ASSFGQSYEQY
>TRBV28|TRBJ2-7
ASATGTVSYEQY
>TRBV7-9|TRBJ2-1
ASSLGYPGSLNEQF
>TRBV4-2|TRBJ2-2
ASSQDLVGTGELF
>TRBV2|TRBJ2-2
ASSETFIRRETTGELF
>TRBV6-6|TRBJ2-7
ASSDSLAYEQY
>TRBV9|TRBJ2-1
ASSPRHSYNEQF
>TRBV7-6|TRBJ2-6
ASSPRDGGANVLT
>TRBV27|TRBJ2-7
ASSLGVALYEQY
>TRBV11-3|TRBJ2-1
ASSSTSSSYNEQF
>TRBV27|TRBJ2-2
ASSRGNTGELF
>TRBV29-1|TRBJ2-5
SVAYVDTLTSYQETQY
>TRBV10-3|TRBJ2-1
AISGPTGGEQF
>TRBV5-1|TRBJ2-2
ASSLAVNTGELF
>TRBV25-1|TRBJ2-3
ASSWASGTDTQY
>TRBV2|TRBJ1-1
ASSEVGRTEAF
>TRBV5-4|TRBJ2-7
ASSLEAGEYEQY
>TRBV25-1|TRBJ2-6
ASTLEGANVLT
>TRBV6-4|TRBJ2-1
ASSDEGSGYNEQF
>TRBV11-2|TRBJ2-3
ASSLDRRIERGSTDTQY
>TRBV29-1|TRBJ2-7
SVVPRDRAYEQY
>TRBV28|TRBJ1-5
ASFLQGNNNQPQH
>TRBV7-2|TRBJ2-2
ASSYTLSNTGELF
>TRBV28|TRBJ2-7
ASKAAGTGLYEQY
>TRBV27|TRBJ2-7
ASSLFPGTGLNEQY
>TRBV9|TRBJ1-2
ASGSDDGYT
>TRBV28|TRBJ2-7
ASSLRPYEQY
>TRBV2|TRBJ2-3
AIPDSTDTQY
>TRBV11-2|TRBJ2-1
ASSWLGNEQF
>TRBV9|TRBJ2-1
ASSASGRGYNEQF
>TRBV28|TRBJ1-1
ASKFDSRLHTEAF
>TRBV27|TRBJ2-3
ASSLSSGWEADTQY